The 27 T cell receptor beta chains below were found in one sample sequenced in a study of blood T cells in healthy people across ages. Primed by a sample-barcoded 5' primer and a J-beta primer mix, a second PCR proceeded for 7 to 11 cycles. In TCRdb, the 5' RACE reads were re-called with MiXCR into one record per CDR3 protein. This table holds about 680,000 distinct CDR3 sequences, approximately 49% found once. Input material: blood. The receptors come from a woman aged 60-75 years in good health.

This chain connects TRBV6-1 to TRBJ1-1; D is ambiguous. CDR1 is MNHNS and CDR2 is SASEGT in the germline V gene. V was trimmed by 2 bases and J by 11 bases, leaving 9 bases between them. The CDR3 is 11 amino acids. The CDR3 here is CASSELYVAFF. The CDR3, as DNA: TGTGCCAGCAGTGAACTTTATGTCGCTTTCTTT.

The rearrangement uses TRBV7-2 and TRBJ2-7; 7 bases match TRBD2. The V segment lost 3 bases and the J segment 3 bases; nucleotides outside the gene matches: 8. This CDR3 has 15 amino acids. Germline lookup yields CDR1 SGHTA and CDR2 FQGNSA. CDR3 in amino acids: CASSFGVGEGYEQYF. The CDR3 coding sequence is TGTGCCAGCAGCTTTGGAGTGGGGGAGGGCTACGAGCAGTACTTC.

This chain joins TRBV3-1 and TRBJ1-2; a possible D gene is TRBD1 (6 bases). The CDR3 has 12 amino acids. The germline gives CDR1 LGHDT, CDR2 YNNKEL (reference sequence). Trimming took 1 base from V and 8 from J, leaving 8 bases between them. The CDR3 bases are TGTGCCAGCAGCCAAGCAGGGGCCGGCTACACCTTC. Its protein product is CASSQAGAGYTF.

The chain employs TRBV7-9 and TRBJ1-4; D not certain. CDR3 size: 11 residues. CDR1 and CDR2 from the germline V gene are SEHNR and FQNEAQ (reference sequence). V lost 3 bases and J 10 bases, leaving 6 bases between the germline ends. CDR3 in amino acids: CASSFGGKLFF. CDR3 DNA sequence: TGTGCCAGCAGCTTCGGAGGAAAACTGTTTTTT.

The CDR3 DNA follows: TGTGCCAGCAGCGTAGACGGGGGATTCTACGAGCAGTACTTC. Its protein is CASSVDGGFYEQYF. V gene TRBV9 combines with J gene TRBJ2-7, with D maybe TRBD2 (6 bases). Deletions cut 0 bases from V and 3 bases from J, with 10 bases between. The length of the CDR3 is 14 residues. CDR1 and CDR2 (germline): SGDLS, YYNGEE.

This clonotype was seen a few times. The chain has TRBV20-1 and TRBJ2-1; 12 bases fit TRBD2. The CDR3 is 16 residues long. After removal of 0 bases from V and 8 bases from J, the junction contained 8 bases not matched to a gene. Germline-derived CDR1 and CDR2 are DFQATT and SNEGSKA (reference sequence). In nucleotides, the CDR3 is TGCAGTGCTAGAGAGTCTAGCGGGAGGGCCGCCTATGAGCAGTTCTTC. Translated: CSARESSGRAAYEQFF.

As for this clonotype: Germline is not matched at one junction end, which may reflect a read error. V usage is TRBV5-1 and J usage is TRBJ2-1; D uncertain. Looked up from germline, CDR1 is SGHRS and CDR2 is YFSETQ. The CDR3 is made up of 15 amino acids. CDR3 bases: TGCGCCAGCAGCTCGGCCGGCAGCTCCTACAATGGGCAGTTCTTC. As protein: CASSSAGSSYNGQFF.

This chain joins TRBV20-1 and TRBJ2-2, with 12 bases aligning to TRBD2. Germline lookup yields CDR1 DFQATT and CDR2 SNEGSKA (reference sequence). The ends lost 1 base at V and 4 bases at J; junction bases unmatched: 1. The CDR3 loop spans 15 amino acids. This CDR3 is CSARASGRGTGELFF. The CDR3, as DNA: TGCAGTGCTAGAGCTAGCGGGAGGGGCACCGGGGAGCTGTTTTTT.

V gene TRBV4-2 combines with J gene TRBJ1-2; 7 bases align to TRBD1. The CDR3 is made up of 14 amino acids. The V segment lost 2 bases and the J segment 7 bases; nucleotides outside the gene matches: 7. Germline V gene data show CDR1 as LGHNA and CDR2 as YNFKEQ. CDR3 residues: CASSQRAQGGGYTF. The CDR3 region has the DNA TGTGCCAGCAGCCAACGTGCCCAGGGGGGTGGCTACACCTTC.

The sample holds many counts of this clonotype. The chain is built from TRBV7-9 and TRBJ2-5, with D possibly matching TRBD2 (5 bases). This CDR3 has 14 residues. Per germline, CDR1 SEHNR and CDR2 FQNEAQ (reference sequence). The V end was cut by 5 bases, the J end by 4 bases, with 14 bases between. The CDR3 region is CASSHTSVGETQYF. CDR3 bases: TGTGCCAGCAGCCACACTAGTGTGGGAGAGACCCAGTACTTC.

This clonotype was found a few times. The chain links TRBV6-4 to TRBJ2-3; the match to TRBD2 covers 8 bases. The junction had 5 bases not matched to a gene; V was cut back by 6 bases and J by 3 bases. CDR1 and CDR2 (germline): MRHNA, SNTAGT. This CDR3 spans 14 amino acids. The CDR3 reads CASRLAEETDTQYF. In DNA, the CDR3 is TGTGCCAGCAGACTAGCGGAGGAGACAGATACGCAGTATTTT.

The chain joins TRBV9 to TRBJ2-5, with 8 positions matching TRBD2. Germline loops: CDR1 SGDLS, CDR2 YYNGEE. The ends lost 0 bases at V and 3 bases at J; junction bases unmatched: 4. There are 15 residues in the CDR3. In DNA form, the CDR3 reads TGTGCCAGCAGCGTAGAGGAAGCGGGGGAAGAGACCCAGTACTTC. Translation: CASSVEEAGEETQYF.

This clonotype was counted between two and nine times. In DNA form, the CDR3 reads TGTGCCAGCAGCGCTGGGACTAGAGATTACGAGCAGTACTTC. This translates into CASSAGTRDYEQYF. V and J are TRBV9 and TRBJ2-7; 8 nucleotides match TRBD2. Germline-derived CDR1 and CDR2 are SGDLS and YYNGEE. The V segment lost 3 bases and the J segment 4 bases; nucleotides outside the gene matches: 6. This CDR3 spans 14 amino acids.

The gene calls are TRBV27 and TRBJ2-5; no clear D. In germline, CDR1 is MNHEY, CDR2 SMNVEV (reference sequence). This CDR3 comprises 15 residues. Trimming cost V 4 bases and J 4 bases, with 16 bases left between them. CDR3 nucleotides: TGTGCCAGCAGTTCCTCGTGGGGATCTGGAGAGACCCAGTACTTC. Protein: CASSSSWGSGETQYF.

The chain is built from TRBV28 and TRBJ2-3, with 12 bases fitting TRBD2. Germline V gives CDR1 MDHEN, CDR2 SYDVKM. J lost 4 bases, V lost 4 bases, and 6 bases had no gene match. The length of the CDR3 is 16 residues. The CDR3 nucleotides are TGTGCCAGCAGTTCCCGACTAGCGGGAGATTCAGATACGCAGTATTTT. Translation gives CASSSRLAGDSDTQYF. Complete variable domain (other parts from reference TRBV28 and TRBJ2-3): DVKVTQSSRYLVKRTGEKVFLECVQDMDHENMFWYRQDPGLGLRLIYFSYDVKMKEKGDIPEGYSVSREKKERFSLILESASTNQTSMYLCASSSRLAGDSDTQYFGPGTRLTVL.

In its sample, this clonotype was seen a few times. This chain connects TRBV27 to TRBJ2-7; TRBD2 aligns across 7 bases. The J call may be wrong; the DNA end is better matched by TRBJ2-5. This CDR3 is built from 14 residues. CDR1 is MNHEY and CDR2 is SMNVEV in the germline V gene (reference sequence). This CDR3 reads CASSFGGAGKTQYF. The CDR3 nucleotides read TGTGCCAGCAGTTTTGGGGGAGCGGGGAAGACCCAGTACTTC.

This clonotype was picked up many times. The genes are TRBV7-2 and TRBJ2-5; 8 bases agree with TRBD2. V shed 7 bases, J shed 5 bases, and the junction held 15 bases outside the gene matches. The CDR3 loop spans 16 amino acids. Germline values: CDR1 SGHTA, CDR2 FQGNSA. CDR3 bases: TGTGCCAGCATCCCCCTAGCGGGCCATCGAATCGAGACCCAGTACTTC. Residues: CASIPLAGHRIETQYF.

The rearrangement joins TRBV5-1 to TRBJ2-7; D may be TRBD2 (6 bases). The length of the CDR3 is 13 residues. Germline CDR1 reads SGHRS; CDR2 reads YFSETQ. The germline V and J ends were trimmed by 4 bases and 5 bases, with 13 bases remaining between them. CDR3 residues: CASSPGTLHEQYF. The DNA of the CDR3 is TGCGCCAGCAGCCCCGGGACTCTCCACGAGCAGTACTTC.

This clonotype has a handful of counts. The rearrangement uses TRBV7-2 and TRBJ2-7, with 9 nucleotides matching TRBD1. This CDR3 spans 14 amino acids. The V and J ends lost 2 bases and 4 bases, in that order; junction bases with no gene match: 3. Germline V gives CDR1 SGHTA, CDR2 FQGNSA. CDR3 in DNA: TGTGCCAGCAGCTTAACAGGGGGCTTATACGAGCAGTACTTC. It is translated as CASSLTGGLYEQYF.

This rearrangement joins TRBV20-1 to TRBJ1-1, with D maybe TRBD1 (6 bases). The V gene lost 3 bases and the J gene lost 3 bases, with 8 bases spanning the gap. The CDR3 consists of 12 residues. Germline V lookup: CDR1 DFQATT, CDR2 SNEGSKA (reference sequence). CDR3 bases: TGCAGTGCTAGCAGGGGCGACACTGAAGCTTTCTTT. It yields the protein CSASRGDTEAFF.

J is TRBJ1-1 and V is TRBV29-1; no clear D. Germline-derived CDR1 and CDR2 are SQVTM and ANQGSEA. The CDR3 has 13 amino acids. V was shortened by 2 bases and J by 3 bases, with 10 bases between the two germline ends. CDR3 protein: CSVEKQYDTEAFF. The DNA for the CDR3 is TGCAGCGTTGAAAAACAGTATGACACTGAAGCTTTCTTT.

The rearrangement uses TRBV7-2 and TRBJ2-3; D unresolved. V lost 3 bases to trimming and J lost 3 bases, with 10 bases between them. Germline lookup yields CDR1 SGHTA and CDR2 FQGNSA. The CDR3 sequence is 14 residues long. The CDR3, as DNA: TGTGCCAGCAGCTTCGGGTCTAAGACAGATACGCAGTATTTT. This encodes CASSFGSKTDTQYF.

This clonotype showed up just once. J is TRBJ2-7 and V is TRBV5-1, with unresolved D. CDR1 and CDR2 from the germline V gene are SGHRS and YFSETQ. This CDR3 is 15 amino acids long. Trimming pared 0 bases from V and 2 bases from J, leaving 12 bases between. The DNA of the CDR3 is TGCGCCAGCAGCTTGGTGGCGCATTGCCCCTACGAGCAGTACTTC. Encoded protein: CASSLVAHCPYEQYF.

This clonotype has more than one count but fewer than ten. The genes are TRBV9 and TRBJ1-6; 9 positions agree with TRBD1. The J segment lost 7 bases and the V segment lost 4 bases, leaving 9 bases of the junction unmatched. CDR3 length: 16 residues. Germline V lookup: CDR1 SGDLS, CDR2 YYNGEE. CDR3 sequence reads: CASSTREGTGNSPLHF. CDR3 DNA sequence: TGTGCCAGCAGCACCCGAGAGGGGACAGGGAATTCACCCCTCCACTTT.

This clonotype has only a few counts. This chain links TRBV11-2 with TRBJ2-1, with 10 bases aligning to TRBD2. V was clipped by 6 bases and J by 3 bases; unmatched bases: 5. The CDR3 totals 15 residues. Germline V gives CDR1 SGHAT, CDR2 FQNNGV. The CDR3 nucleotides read TGTGCCAGCAGACCCCTAGCGGGGGACTACAATGAGCAGTTCTTC. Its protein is CASRPLAGDYNEQFF.

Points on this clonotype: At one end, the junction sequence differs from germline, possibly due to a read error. The CDR3 spells CASSQVTGKTDTRYF. The DNA of the CDR3 is TGCGCCAGCAGCCAAGTAACAGGGAAGACAGATACGCGGTATTTT. The chain joins TRBV4-3 to TRBJ2-3; D might be TRBD1 (6 bases). CDR3 length equals 15 residues. Germline V lookup: CDR1 LGHNA, CDR2 YSLEER.

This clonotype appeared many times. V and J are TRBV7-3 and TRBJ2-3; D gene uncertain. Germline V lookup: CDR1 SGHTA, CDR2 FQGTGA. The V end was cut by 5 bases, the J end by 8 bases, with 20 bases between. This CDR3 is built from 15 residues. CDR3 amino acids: CASSPLVGGTGTQYF. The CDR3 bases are TGTGCCAGCAGCCCCCTCGTCGGCGGAACTGGTACGCAGTATTTT.